A selection of T cell receptor beta chains follows, all from one sample in a study of T cells in Graves' hyperthyroidism and ophthalmopathy. MiXCR, applied by TCRdb to the multiplex PCR reads, yields one record per CDR3 protein. The data show a few hundred thousand distinct CDR3 sequences, around 14% seen once. The source material was blood. The receptors originated from a woman aged 18-35 years with Graves' hyperthyroidism. CDR3s include the opening cysteine and the closing phenylalanine or tryptophan. A D gene is named only where the DNA matches it firmly. Clone sizes are given selectively: once, few, many, or a class where the clone is expanded.

CDR3nt | CDR3aa | v_gene | d_gene | abundance | j_gene
TGTGCCAGCAGTCCAGCCGGCAACTATAATTCACCCCTCCACTTT | CASSPAGNYNSPLHF | TRBV27 | NA | many | TRBJ1-6
TGTGCCAGCAGCCCGACAGGGGGGATCTCCTACAATGAGCAGTTCTTC | CASSPTGGISYNEQFF | TRBV7-9 | TRBD1 | few | TRBJ2-1
TGTGCTAGTGGTTTCCGTGAGGAGCAGTTCTTC | CASGFREEQFF | TRBV12-5 | NA | many | TRBJ2-1
TGTGCCAGCAGTCACCGGGACAGGGATACACCCCTCCACTTT | CASSHRDRDTPLHF | TRBV27 | TRBD1 | few | TRBJ1-6
TGCGCCAGCAGCTGGACGATAAATGAAAAACTGTTTTTT | CASSWTINEKLFF | TRBV5-1 | NA | NA | TRBJ1-4
TGTGCCAGTAGACCCGGGGGGACCTCCTGGCCGGAAGCTTTCTTT | CASRPGGTSWPEAFF | TRBV19 | NA | many | TRBJ1-1
TGTGCCAGCCTGATGGGGGGAGCTTCCTACAATGAGCAGTTCTTC | CASLMGGASYNEQFF | TRBV28 | NA | many | TRBJ2-1
TGTGCCAGCAGCCAGTTCAGGGGGGGAATCAGTCAGCCCCAGCATTTT | CASSQFRGGISQPQHF | TRBV4-2 | TRBD1 | few | TRBJ1-5
TGCGCCAGCAGCCAAGGGATGGGGGGCCCAGAGACCCAGTACTTC | CASSQGMGGPETQYF | TRBV4-1 | NA | NA | TRBJ2-5
TGTGCCAGCACCGATAGGCGAAATGAGCAGTTCTTC | CASTDRRNEQFF | TRBV6-2/TRBV6-3 | NA | NA | TRBJ2-1
TGTGCCATCAGTGAGAGGGGGGGCGTAGGATACGAGCAGTACTTC | CAISERGGVGYEQYF | TRBV10-3 | NA | NA | TRBJ2-7
TGTGCCAGTAGTAGTGTGGTACCAGGACAGGGGTCCTATGGCTACACCTTC | CASSSVVPGQGSYGYTF | TRBV19 | TRBD1 | NA | TRBJ1-2
TGTGCCAGCAGTGGACAGGGGTCTCCATCATACACTGAAGCTTTCTTT | CASSGQGSPSYTEAFF | TRBV6-1 | TRBD1 | NA | TRBJ1-1
TGTGCCAGCAGTTTATCGGGGGGGATCGGAGAGACCCAGTACTTC | CASSLSGGIGETQYF | TRBV28 | TRBD2 | many | TRBJ2-5
TGTGCCAGTAGTATCGCAGGAAACAGGGGTGGGCCCCAGCATTTT | CASSIAGNRGGPQHF | TRBV19 | TRBD1 | few | TRBJ1-5
TGCAGTGCTAGACCCCTAGGTTACAATGAGCAGTTCTTC | CSARPLGYNEQFF | TRBV20-1 | NA | many | TRBJ2-1
TGTGCCAGCGGTTTGACAGGGTCGGGCACTGAAGCTTTCTTT | CASGLTGSGTEAFF | TRBV12-3/TRBV12-4 | TRBD1 | NA | TRBJ1-1
TGTGCCAGCAGTTACCTAGCGGGAGGGCCCTACGAGCAGTACTTC | CASSYLAGGPYEQYF | TRBV6-2/TRBV6-3 | TRBD2 | many | TRBJ2-7
TGTGCCAGCAGTACCGGGACAGGGAACACCGGGGAGCTGTTTTTT | CASSTGTGNTGELFF | TRBV6-1 | TRBD1 | many | TRBJ2-2
TGTGCCAGCAGCGACATAAAACAGGGGGCAAACGAGCAGTACTTC | CASSDIKQGANEQYF | TRBV3-1 | TRBD1 | many | TRBJ2-7
TGTGCCTGGAGGGGGGGCGCGCGTTCACCCCTCCACTTT | CAWRGGARSPLHF | TRBV30 | NA | many | TRBJ1-6
TGTGCCAGTAGCTCAAAAGGCAGGCAGATGAACACTGAAGCTTTCTTT | CASSSKGRQMNTEAFF | TRBV7-3 | NA | NA | TRBJ1-1